These 18 T cell receptor beta chains originate from one sample sequenced in a study of T cell changes during pregnancy in multiple sclerosis. The assay was immunoSEQ multiplex PCR, and TCRdb's table has in-frame clones only and misses some. The sample has more than 60,000 clones, about 91% seen once; the top ten hold around 0.81%. The specimen was peripheral blood, collected before pregnancy. Every receptor here comes from a female donor with multiple sclerosis, enrolled in a pregnancy study.

The rearrangement joins TRBV5-4 to TRBJ1-1; perhaps TRBD1 as D (5 bases). CDR3 length: 16 residues. Trimming left V 4 bases short and J 0 bases short, with 16 bases between. The germline gives CDR1 SGHNT, CDR2 YYREEE (reference sequence). The CDR3 DNA reads as TGTGCCAGCAGCCGTCCAACGGGGACTATGAACACTGAAGCTTTCTTT. Translated, it gives CASSRPTGTMNTEAFF.

This rearrangement joins TRBV5-1 to TRBJ2-7; weak D call: TRBD1 (6 bases). This CDR3 has 15 amino acids. Trimming took 0 bases from V and 5 from J, leaving 15 bases between them. CDR1 and CDR2 (germline): SGHRS, YFSETQ. CDR3 loop: CASSLGFGGGNEQYF. As DNA, the CDR3 is TGCGCCAGCAGCTTGGGATTTGGGGGCGGCAACGAGCAGTACTTC.

The chain couples TRBV7-3 to TRBJ2-7; no firm D call. The V and J ends lost 5 bases and 3 bases respectively, with 14 bases between them. The CDR3 totals 14 residues. Germline V gene data show CDR1 as SGHTA and CDR2 as FQGTGA. The CDR3, as DNA: TGTGCCAGCAGCCTTAGACACGTGGGCTACGAGCAGTACTTC. This encodes CASSLRHVGYEQYF.

This sequence joins TRBV5-1 and TRBJ1-6, with D perhaps matching TRBD1 (5 bases). Trimming left V 1 base short and J 4 bases short, with 12 bases between. Per the germline V gene, CDR1 is SGHRS and CDR2 is YFSETQ. The CDR3 length is 16 residues. DNA of the CDR3: TGCGCCAGCAGCTTGACGGGTCGGGGGTATAATTCACCCCTCCACTTT. It is translated as CASSLTGRGYNSPLHF.

This chain links TRBV6-6 with TRBJ1-3; D gene ambiguous. V dropped 0 bases and J dropped 3 bases, with 9 bases sitting between them. Germline CDR1 and CDR2: MNHNY and SVGAGI (reference sequence). This CDR3 contains 15 residues. The CDR3 protein is CASSYSRVYGNTIYF. The CDR3 region has the DNA TGTGCCAGCAGTTACTCGAGAGTCTATGGAAACACCATATATTTT.

The rearrangement links TRBV28 to TRBJ1-1, with TRBD1 as a possible D gene (5 bases). Trimming left V 8 bases short and J 5 bases short, with 15 bases between. This CDR3 contains 13 residues. Germline loops: CDR1 MDHEN, CDR2 SYDVKM. CDR3 amino acids: CASLGGWRTEAFF. The CDR3 nucleotides read TGTGCCAGCCTCGGGGGATGGAGGACTGAAGCTTTCTTT.

The rearrangement links TRBV7-9 to TRBJ1-1, with D possibly being TRBD1 (6 bases). Germline CDR1 SEHNR, CDR2 FQNEAQ (reference sequence). CDR3 length: 15 amino acids. Trimming cost V 1 base and J 1 base, with 10 bases left between them. The CDR3: CASSLGGRRNTEAFF. The CDR3 DNA reads TGTGCCAGCAGCTTAGGGGGGCGGAGGAACACTGAAGCTTTCTTT.

The chain carries TRBV7-9 and TRBJ1-1, with TRBD1 identical over 7 bases. V dropped 6 bases and J dropped 1; count of bases not matched to a gene: 8. The CDR3 sequence is 15 residues long. Germline loops: CDR1 SEHNR, CDR2 FQNEAQ (reference sequence). The CDR3 nucleotides read TGTGCCAGCAGGCGAAGCAGGGGGAAGAACACTGAAGCTTTCTTT. This codes for CASRRSRGKNTEAFF.

CDR3 bases: TGTGCCAGCAGTGACCGCAGGGGGCCCTACGAGCAGTACTTC. Its protein is CASSDRRGPYEQYF. The chain combines TRBV6-1 with TRBJ2-7, with 8 bases matching TRBD1. CDR1 and CDR2 from the germline V gene are MNHNS and SASEGT. The J segment lost 2 bases and the V segment lost 3 bases, leaving 3 bases of the junction unmatched. The CDR3 extends over 14 amino acids.

This sequence joins TRBV4-3 and TRBJ1-1; 8 nucleotides match TRBD1. The trim removed 3 bases at V and 4 bases at J, leaving 7 bases unmatched. The CDR3 loop spans 15 amino acids. CDR1 and CDR2 (germline): LGHNA, YSLEER. The CDR3 is CASSQDRAAFTEAFF. In DNA form, the CDR3 reads TGCGCCAGCAGCCAGGACAGGGCGGCTTTCACTGAAGCTTTCTTT.

The chain has TRBV7-8 and TRBJ1-2, with TRBD1 as a possible D gene (5 bases). This CDR3 spans 13 amino acids. The V end was cut by 8 bases, the J end by 3 bases, with 13 bases between. CDR1 is SGHVS, CDR2 FQNEAQ, per germline. DNA of the CDR3: TGTGCCAGCGGGAAAGGGGATTACTATGGCTACACCTTC. It is translated as CASGKGDYYGYTF.

The genes are TRBV27 and TRBJ1-2; the D gene is possibly TRBD1 (5 bases). The CDR3 runs 15 residues. V dropped 0 bases and J dropped 9 bases, with 17 bases sitting between them. Germline loops: CDR1 MNHEY, CDR2 SMNVEV (reference sequence). The CDR3: CASSLSLPSRASYTF. The CDR3 nucleotides read TGTGCCAGCAGTTTATCCCTCCCGAGCAGGGCTAGCTACACCTTC.

The chain employs TRBV5-5 and TRBJ2-7, with D possibly matching TRBD2 (6 bases). The CDR3 totals 13 residues. The V gene's germline CDR1 is SGHKS and CDR2 YYEKEE (reference sequence). Trimming left V 4 bases short and J 3 bases short, with 11 bases between. The CDR3 DNA is TGTGCCAGCAGCGTGCGGGACGGCTACGAGCAGTACTTC. It codes for CASSVRDGYEQYF.

The chain recombines TRBV6-4 with TRBJ2-3; D unresolved. Looked up from germline, CDR1 is MRHNA and CDR2 is SNTAGT. The V end was cut by 0 bases, the J end by 0 bases, with 4 bases between. The CDR3 is made up of 14 amino acids. The CDR3 DNA reads TGTGCCAGCAGTGACTCGAGCAGCACAGATACGCAGTATTTT. It codes for CASSDSSSTDTQYF.

The V gene is TRBV11-2, the J gene TRBJ1-6; D is unclear. CDR3 length equals 16 residues. Trimming removed 4 bases from V and 0 bases from J, with 10 bases in between. Germline CDR1 reads SGHAT; CDR2 reads FQNNGV. DNA of the CDR3: TGTGCCAGCAGCTGGAGGGAGGCCTCCTATAATTCACCCCTCCACTTT. Its protein product is CASSWREASYNSPLHF.

This clone has only one observation. The chain uses TRBV7-2 and TRBJ2-7; perhaps TRBD2 as D (6 bases). This CDR3 is 15 amino acids long. CDR1 SGHTA and CDR2 FQGNSA come from the germline V gene. V dropped 5 bases and J dropped 3 bases, with 17 bases sitting between them. The CDR3 sequence is CASSASGLPGYEQYF. For the CDR3, the DNA is TGTGCCAGCAGCGCGTCGGGACTTCCAGGCTACGAGCAGTACTTC.

J is TRBJ2-5 and V is TRBV18; 10 nucleotides match TRBD1. The CDR3 sequence is 15 residues long. Germline trimming cut 2 bases from V and 7 bases from J; bases unmatched to any gene: 7. In germline, CDR1 is KGHSH, CDR2 LQKENI. In DNA, the CDR3 is TGTGCCAGCTCACCAATCGGGACAGGGGAGGTGACCCAGTACTTC. It codes for CASSPIGTGEVTQYF. Full variable domain (remainder filled in from reference TRBV18 and TRBJ2-5): NAGVMQNPRHLVRRRGQEARLRCSPMKGHSHVYWYRQLPEEGLKFMVYLQKENIIDESGMPKERFSAEFPKEGPSILRIQQVVRGDSAAYFCASSPIGTGEVTQYFGPGTRLLVL.

This rearrangement joins TRBV29-1 to TRBJ2-3; D is possibly TRBD1 (5 bases). The V end lost 4 bases, the J end lost 3 bases, and 11 bases lay between the germline ends. In germline, CDR1 is SQVTM, CDR2 ANQGSEA. This CDR3 comprises 13 residues. Here the CDR3 reads CSVGNRLTDTQYF. In DNA form, the CDR3 reads TGCAGCGTTGGGAACAGGTTGACAGATACGCAGTATTTT.